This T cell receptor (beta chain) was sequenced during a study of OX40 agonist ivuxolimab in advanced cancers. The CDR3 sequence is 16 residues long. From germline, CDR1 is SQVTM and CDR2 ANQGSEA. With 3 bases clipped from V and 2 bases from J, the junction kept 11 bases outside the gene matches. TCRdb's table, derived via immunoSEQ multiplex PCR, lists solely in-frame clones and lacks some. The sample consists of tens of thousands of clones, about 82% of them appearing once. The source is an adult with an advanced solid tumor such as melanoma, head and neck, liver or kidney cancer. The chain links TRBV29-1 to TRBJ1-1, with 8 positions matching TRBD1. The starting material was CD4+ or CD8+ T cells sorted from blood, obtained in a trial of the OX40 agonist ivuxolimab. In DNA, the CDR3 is TGCAGCGTTGAGACGCTCGGACAGGGAGATAACACTGAAGCTTTCTTT. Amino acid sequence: CSVETLGQGDNTEAFF.